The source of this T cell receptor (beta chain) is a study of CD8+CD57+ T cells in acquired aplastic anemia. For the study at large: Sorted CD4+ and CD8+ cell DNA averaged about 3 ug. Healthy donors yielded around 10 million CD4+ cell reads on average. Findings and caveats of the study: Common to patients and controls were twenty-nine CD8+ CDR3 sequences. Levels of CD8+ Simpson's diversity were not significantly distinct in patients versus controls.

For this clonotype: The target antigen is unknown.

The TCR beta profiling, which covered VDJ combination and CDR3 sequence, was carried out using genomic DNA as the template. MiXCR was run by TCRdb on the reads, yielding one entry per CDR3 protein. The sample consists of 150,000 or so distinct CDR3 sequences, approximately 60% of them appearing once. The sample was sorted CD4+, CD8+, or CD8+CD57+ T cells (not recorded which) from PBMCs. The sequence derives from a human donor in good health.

CDR3 coding DNA: TGCAGTGCTAGAGTACTAGCGGGAGGGGGGGAGACCCAGTACTTC. Its translation: CSARVLAGGGETQYF. The chain combines TRBV20-1 with TRBJ2-5, with TRBD2 matching over 13 bases. Trimming removed 1 base from V and 5 bases from J; junction bases left unmatched: 4. The V gene's germline CDR1 is DFQATT and CDR2 SNEGSKA (reference sequence). This CDR3 has 15 residues.